This is a list of T cell receptor beta chains from one sample in a study of T-cell memory formation after mild COVID-19. Each CDR3 protein gets one entry after TCRdb re-called the 5' RACE reads with MiXCR. The data contain roughly 180,000 distinct CDR3 sequences, less than 20% of them seen just once; the ten biggest clones take up more than 3%. Sequenced input: PBMCs or a T cell subset sorted from them (not recorded which). These receptors were obtained from a man in his late teens or twenties who had mild COVID-19 (a few samples of this study predate the infection). Cell type and time point are not known. Both conserved end residues are trimmed from each CDR3.

j_call: TRBJ1-4
v_call: TRBV2
cdr3_aa: ASSARGGPNEKLF

j_call: TRBJ1-2
v_call: TRBV20-1
cdr3_aa: SAPVQEALSGYT

j_call: TRBJ1-2
v_call: TRBV3-1
cdr3_aa: AFTGGTGIYT

j_call: TRBJ2-3
v_call: TRBV10-3
cdr3_aa: AITSGTSGGNIDTQY

j_call: TRBJ2-5
v_call: TRBV7-9
cdr3_aa: ASSDQKETQY

j_call: TRBJ2-1
v_call: TRBV6-2/TRBV6-3
cdr3_aa: ASSPRTSGANEQF

j_call: TRBJ1-2
v_call: TRBV15
cdr3_aa: ATSRDLTGSRGYT

j_call: TRBJ2-5
v_call: TRBV6-5
cdr3_aa: ASSGLGSGGMETQY

j_call: TRBJ2-7
v_call: TRBV5-1
cdr3_aa: ASSPGTAEAYEQY

j_call: TRBJ2-7
v_call: TRBV6-5
cdr3_aa: AAGAGGEQY

j_call: TRBJ2-5
v_call: TRBV24-1
cdr3_aa: ATSDTRGLVGETQY

j_call: TRBJ2-5
v_call: TRBV18
cdr3_aa: ASSQAETQY

j_call: TRBJ2-5
v_call: TRBV27
cdr3_aa: ASRRLAGGPETQY

j_call: TRBJ1-6
v_call: TRBV5-1
cdr3_aa: ASSLGTARGANSPLH

j_call: TRBJ2-2
v_call: TRBV4-3
cdr3_aa: ASSRLAGTSTGELF

j_call: TRBJ2-3
v_call: TRBV12-3/TRBV12-4
cdr3_aa: ASSSRGLLRGANTDTQY

j_call: TRBJ2-2
v_call: TRBV3-1
cdr3_aa: ASSQDLGGELF

j_call: TRBJ1-5
v_call: TRBV5-6
cdr3_aa: ASSLGSGPQPQH

j_call: TRBJ2-3
v_call: TRBV18
cdr3_aa: ASSRRVGQTSDTQY

j_call: TRBJ2-3
v_call: TRBV29-1
cdr3_aa: SIRTSHLTDTQY

j_call: TRBJ2-1
v_call: TRBV11-1
cdr3_aa: ASSTGTDSYNEQF

j_call: TRBJ1-1
v_call: TRBV7-2
cdr3_aa: ASSLGTGYEAF

j_call: TRBJ1-1
v_call: TRBV7-9
cdr3_aa: ASSLAPPAFMNTEAF

j_call: TRBJ2-5
v_call: TRBV28
cdr3_aa: ASSYGLGETQY

j_call: TRBJ2-1
v_call: TRBV4-2
cdr3_aa: ASSQERGGGNEQF

j_call: TRBJ1-1
v_call: TRBV12-3/TRBV12-4
cdr3_aa: ASSTRTGWLTEAF

j_call: TRBJ2-5
v_call: TRBV10-2
cdr3_aa: ASSEPGAGETQY

j_call: TRBJ1-3
v_call: TRBV18
cdr3_aa: ASSTNPTSGNTIY

j_call: TRBJ1-2
v_call: TRBV5-4
cdr3_aa: ASSIPRDGYGYT

j_call: TRBJ2-5
v_call: TRBV2
cdr3_aa: ASSAETSGQETQY

j_call: TRBJ2-5
v_call: TRBV5-1
cdr3_aa: ASSSDWTASGTQY

j_call: TRBJ1-4
v_call: TRBV3-1
cdr3_aa: ASSQDFVRGPEKLF

j_call: TRBJ2-3
v_call: TRBV5-1
cdr3_aa: ASSLARQGGDTQY

j_call: TRBJ1-1
v_call: TRBV6-6
cdr3_aa: ASNLPAGMNTEAF

j_call: TRBJ2-1
v_call: TRBV7-2
cdr3_aa: ASRVAGGRYNEQF

j_call: TRBJ1-1
v_call: TRBV2
cdr3_aa: ASSGGQMNTEAF

j_call: TRBJ1-3
v_call: TRBV11-2
cdr3_aa: ASSSLQGYGNTIY

j_call: TRBJ1-1
v_call: TRBV5-1
cdr3_aa: ASSFGAWGTEAF

j_call: TRBJ1-1
v_call: TRBV10-3
cdr3_aa: AISESGLLEAF

j_call: TRBJ2-1
v_call: TRBV15
cdr3_aa: ATSRPGQPYNEQF

j_call: TRBJ1-2
v_call: TRBV15
cdr3_aa: ATSREAGDYGYT

j_call: TRBJ2-4
v_call: TRBV18
cdr3_aa: ASSTQGAENIQY

j_call: TRBJ1-6
v_call: TRBV28
cdr3_aa: ASSLTLAPLH

j_call: TRBJ1-4
v_call: TRBV5-1
cdr3_aa: ASSLGPSGDGEKLF

j_call: TRBJ2-3
v_call: TRBV5-1
cdr3_aa: ASSSGTVRTDTQY

j_call: TRBJ2-7
v_call: TRBV4-2
cdr3_aa: ASSQERQQY

j_call: TRBJ2-1
v_call: TRBV5-1
cdr3_aa: ASSMRTAYNEQF

j_call: TRBJ2-6
v_call: TRBV6-2/TRBV6-3
cdr3_aa: ASSYPVFRGHGGANVLT

j_call: TRBJ1-1
v_call: TRBV5-1
cdr3_aa: ASSSETGSTEAF

j_call: TRBJ1-1
v_call: TRBV19
cdr3_aa: ASSIWHANTEAF

j_call: TRBJ1-4
v_call: TRBV5-5
cdr3_aa: ASSLAGTRAEKLF

j_call: TRBJ1-5
v_call: TRBV2
cdr3_aa: ASSRESQPQH

j_call: TRBJ1-1
v_call: TRBV25-1
cdr3_aa: ASSGPMNTEAF

j_call: TRBJ1-5
v_call: TRBV3-1
cdr3_aa: ASSQVLGAAQH